Each of the 8 T cell receptor beta chains below was sequenced from the same sample in a study of post-analysis software for immune sequencing data. Prepared TCR beta cDNA libraries contained unique molecular identifiers. One entry per CDR3 protein, called by TCRdb with MiXCR from the PCR reads. The sample has a few hundred thousand distinct CDR3 sequences; around 33% are singletons. Their cognate antigens are unknown. Findings of the study overall: Elevated frequency relative to controls characterized four to six TRBV segments in patients, TRBV5-6, TRBV5-1 and TRBV20-1 among them.

Material for sequencing was blood. These receptors were obtained from a girl aged 5 to 17 with multiple sclerosis.

The gene calls are TRBV7-9 and TRBJ1-1; D gene unclear. Germline V gene sequence: CDR1 SEHNR, CDR2 FQNEAQ (reference sequence). V was trimmed by 3 bases and J by 10 bases, leaving 24 bases between them. There are 16 residues in the CDR3. CDR3 protein: CASSFGLNPSRTGAFF. As DNA, the CDR3 is TGTGCCAGCAGCTTCGGACTAAATCCTTCTCGTACGGGAGCTTTCTTT.

This clonotype was found a few times. The chain is built from TRBV29-1 and TRBJ1-5; 7 nucleotides line up with TRBD1. CDR3 length: 13 residues. V dropped 4 bases and J dropped 5; count of bases not matched to a gene: 5. Germline lookup yields CDR1 SQVTM and CDR2 ANQGSEA. Written as DNA, the CDR3 is TGCAGCGTTGTAAGTAGGGGGCATCAGCCCCAGCATTTT. This encodes CSVVSRGHQPQHF.

This clonotype occurred a few times. CDR3 loop: CASSEGQGAGDTQYF. The CDR3 DNA follows: TGCGCCAGCAGCGAGGGACAGGGGGCTGGAGATACGCAGTATTTT. The rearrangement links TRBV5-1 to TRBJ2-3; 12 bases agree with TRBD1. CDR3 length equals 15 residues. V lost 4 bases to trimming and J lost 5 bases; unmatched junction nucleotides: 5. Germline lookup yields CDR1 SGHRS and CDR2 YFSETQ.

V gene TRBV9 combines with J gene TRBJ1-5; D is ambiguous. The germline V gene has CDR1 SGDLS and CDR2 YYNGEE. The CDR3 is 14 residues long. V was trimmed by 0 bases and J by 0 bases, leaving 4 bases between them. CDR3 sequence: CASSVADSNQPQHF. CDR3 bases: TGTGCCAGCAGCGTAGCGGATAGCAATCAGCCCCAGCATTTT.

There are a few counts of this clonotype. The chain combines TRBV4-3 with TRBJ2-5; D is perhaps TRBD2 (5 bases). Germline-derived CDR1 and CDR2 are LGHNA and YSLEER. The length of the CDR3 is 16 residues. V gave up 1 base and J gave up 1 base, with 13 bases separating them. The chain's CDR3 is CASSQVRASAQETQYF. CDR3 in DNA: TGCGCCAGCAGCCAAGTGAGGGCCTCAGCCCAAGAGACCCAGTACTTC.

This clonotype was picked up many times. The rearrangement joins TRBV6-5 to TRBJ1-2; weak D call: TRBD1 (6 bases). Germline V gene sequence: CDR1 MNHEY, CDR2 SVGAGI. Trimming took 8 bases from V and 5 from J, leaving 21 bases between them. This CDR3 has 15 amino acids. The CDR3: CASSARQASGYGYTF. DNA of the CDR3: TGTGCCAGCTCCGCTCGACAGGCATCGGGGTATGGCTACACCTTC.

The chain recombines TRBV6-5 with TRBJ2-7, with D unresolved. V lost 5 bases and J lost 5, with 19 bases in between. The CDR3 consists of 15 residues. Germline V gene data show CDR1 as MNHEY and CDR2 as SVGAGI. In nucleotides, the CDR3 is TGTGCCAGCAGTCCACTAAACTTGATTCGGCACGAGCAGTACTTC. It is translated as CASSPLNLIRHEQYF.

This clonotype was seen a single time. This sequence joins TRBV6-9 and TRBJ2-4; the match to TRBD1 covers 7 bases. V trimming: 10 bases; J trimming: 4 bases; junction bases outside the gene matches: 16. Germline values: CDR1 MNHGY, CDR2 SVAAGI. There are 16 residues in the CDR3. The CDR3 region is CATPRLDRVGKNIQYF. CDR3 DNA: TGTGCCACTCCACGGCTTGACAGGGTGGGAAAAAACATTCAGTACTTC.